This TCR beta chain was identified during a study of T cells in Graves' hyperthyroidism and ophthalmopathy. In this sample, this clonotype turned up many times. Its antigen remains unidentified. Study-wide results and caveats: Most clonotypes expanded in the thyroid (above 0.001) were also present in blood.

Germline values: CDR1 DFQATT, CDR2 SNEGSKA (reference sequence). Trimming pared 5 bases from V and 0 bases from J, leaving 13 bases between. There are 15 residues in the CDR3. Enrolled ophthalmopathy patients presented with a Clinical Activity Score of at least 3, a NOSPECS grade of at least 4, and disease duration under 3 months. PBMCs were obtained from over 8.5 ml fresh peripheral blood. Amplified TCR beta CDR3 regions derived from RNA transcripts. TCR CDR3 regions were first amplified by RT-PCR with HTBI primers. TCRdb called the multiplex PCR reads again in MiXCR, with one record for every CDR3 protein. The data contain under 600,000 distinct CDR3 sequences, approximately 16% of them singletons.

The chain carries TRBV20-1 and TRBJ2-2; weak D call: TRBD1 (5 bases). This receptor was identified in a woman in her forties with Graves' ophthalmopathy. The sample consisted of blood. CDR3 region: CSALDSPANTGELFF. The CDR3 coding sequence is TGCAGTGCTCTCGACAGCCCAGCGAACACCGGGGAGCTGTTTTTT.